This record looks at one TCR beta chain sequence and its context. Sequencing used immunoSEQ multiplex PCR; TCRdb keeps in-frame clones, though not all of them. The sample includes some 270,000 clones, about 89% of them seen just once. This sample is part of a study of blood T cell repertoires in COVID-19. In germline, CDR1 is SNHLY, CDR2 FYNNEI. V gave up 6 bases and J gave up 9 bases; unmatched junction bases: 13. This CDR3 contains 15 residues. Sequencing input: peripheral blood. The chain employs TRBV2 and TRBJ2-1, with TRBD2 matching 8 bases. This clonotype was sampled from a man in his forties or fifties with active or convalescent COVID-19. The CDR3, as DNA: TGTGCCAGCAGAGTCCAAGCGGGGGTTAGGGGTGAGCAGTTCTTC. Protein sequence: CASRVQAGVRGEQFF. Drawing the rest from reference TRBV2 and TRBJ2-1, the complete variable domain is EPEVTQTPSHQVTQMGQEVILRCVPISNHLYFYWYRQILGQKVEFLVSFYNNEISEKSEIFDDQFSVERPDGSNFTLKIRSTKLEDSAMYFCASRVQAGVRGEQFFGPGTRLTVL.